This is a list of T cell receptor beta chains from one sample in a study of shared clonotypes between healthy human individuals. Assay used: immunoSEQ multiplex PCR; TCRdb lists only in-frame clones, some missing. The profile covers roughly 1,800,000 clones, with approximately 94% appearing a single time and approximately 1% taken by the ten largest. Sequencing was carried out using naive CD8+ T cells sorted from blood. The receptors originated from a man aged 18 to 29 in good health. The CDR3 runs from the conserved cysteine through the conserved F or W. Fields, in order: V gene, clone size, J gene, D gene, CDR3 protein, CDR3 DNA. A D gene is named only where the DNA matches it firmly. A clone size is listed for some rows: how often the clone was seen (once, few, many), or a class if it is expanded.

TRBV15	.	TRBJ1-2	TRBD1	CAAAEGTDYGYTF	TGTGCCGCCGCTGAGGGGACAGACTATGGCTACACCTTC
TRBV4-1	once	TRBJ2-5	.	CASSQGTSPQETQYF	TGCGCCAGCAGCCAAGGGACTTCACCACAAGAGACCCAGTACTTC
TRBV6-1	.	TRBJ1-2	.	CASSETQGIYGYTF	TGTGCCAGCAGTGAAACGCAGGGCATTTATGGCTACACCTTC
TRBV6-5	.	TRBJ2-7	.	CASSYQPHYEQYF	TGTGCCAGCAGTTACCAACCCCACTACGAGCAGTACTTC
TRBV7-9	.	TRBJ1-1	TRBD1	CASSPLPGQGYAEAFF	TGTGCCAGCAGCCCACTCCCCGGACAGGGGTACGCTGAAGCTTTCTTT
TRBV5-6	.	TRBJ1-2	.	CASSPGAQPGYTF	TGTGCCAGCAGCCCTGGGGCCCAGCCGGGCTACACCTTC
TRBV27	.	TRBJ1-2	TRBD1	CASSPTTRQGAGGYTF	TGTGCCAGCAGTCCCACCACCCGACAGGGGGCGGGAGGCTACACCTTC
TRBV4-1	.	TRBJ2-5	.	CASSQVGGTAETQYF	TGCGCCAGCAGCCAAGTTGGAGGGACGGCAGAGACCCAGTACTTC
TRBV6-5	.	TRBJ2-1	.	CASGPVGEKDEQFF	TGTGCCAGCGGTCCAGTCGGGGAGAAAGATGAGCAGTTCTTC
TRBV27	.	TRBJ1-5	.	CASSLSMGGTLPQHF	TGTGCCAGCAGTTTATCAATGGGGGGGACGCTGCCCCAGCATTTT
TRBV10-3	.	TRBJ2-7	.	CAISEEGRGSYEQYF	TGTGCCATCAGTGAAGAGGGGCGGGGCTCCTACGAGCAGTACTTC
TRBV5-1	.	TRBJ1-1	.	CASSLKRVNTEAFF	TGCGCCAGCAGCTTGAAGAGAGTGAACACTGAAGCTTTCTTT
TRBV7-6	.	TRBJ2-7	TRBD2	CASSLVREGAYEQYF	TGTGCCAGCAGCTTAGTCCGGGAGGGGGCCTACGAGCAGTACTTC
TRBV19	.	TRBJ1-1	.	CASRGDTLNTEAFF	TGTGCCAGTAGGGGGGACACATTGAACACTGAAGCTTTCTTT
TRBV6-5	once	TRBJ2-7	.	CASSYYGSSSYEQYF	TGTGCCAGCAGCTATTACGGCTCCAGCTCCTACGAGCAGTACTTC
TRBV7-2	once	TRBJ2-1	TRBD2	CASSLFGGGANEQFF	TGTGCCAGCAGCTTATTTGGCGGGGGGGCGAATGAGCAGTTCTTC
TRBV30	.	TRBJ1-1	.	CAWSVGQNTEAFF	TGTGCCTGGAGTGTAGGGCAGAACACTGAAGCTTTCTTT
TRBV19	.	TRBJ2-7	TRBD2	CASSRAGGSYEQYF	TGTGCCAGTAGTAGGGCGGGAGGCTCCTACGAGCAGTACTTC
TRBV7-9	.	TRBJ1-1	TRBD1	CASMAEGASSTEAFF	TGTGCCAGCATGGCCGAGGGGGCTTCCTCCACTGAAGCTTTCTTT
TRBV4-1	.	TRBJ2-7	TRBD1	CASSQDLQGASYEQYF	TGCGCCAGCAGCCAAGATCTCCAGGGGGCGTCCTACGAGCAGTACTTC
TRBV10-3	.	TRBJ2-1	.	CASGAESLGQFF	TGTGCCTCTGGGGCGGAGAGCCTGGGGCAGTTCTTC
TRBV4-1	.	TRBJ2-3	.	CASSHAAPTDTQYF	TGCGCCAGCAGCCACGCGGCCCCCACAGATACGCAGTATTTT
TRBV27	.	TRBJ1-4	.	CASSLFGPNEKLFF	TGTGCCAGCAGTTTATTCGGACCTAATGAAAAACTGTTTTTT
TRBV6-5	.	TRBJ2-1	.	CASSPVIAVYNEQFF	TGTGCCAGCAGCCCCGTCATAGCGGTCTACAATGAGCAGTTCTTC
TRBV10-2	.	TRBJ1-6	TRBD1	CASSDQGANSPLHF	TGCGCCAGCAGTGATCAGGGGGCAAATTCACCCCTCCACTTT
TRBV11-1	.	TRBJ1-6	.	CASSLAHGNSPLHF	TGTGCCAGCAGCTTAGCGCACGGCAATTCACCCCTCCACTTT